The present entry profiles one TCR beta chain with its context. Its antigen is unknown. These data originate in a study of T cell repertoires in cytomegalovirus infection. Study-wide context: Through public TCR beta signatures, both CMV infection and matching HLA type were indicated.

Using its own MiXCR run on the reads, TCRdb lists one record per CDR3 protein. The sample has under 350,000 distinct CDR3 sequences; 20% to 25% are singletons. Study-level points and caveats: HLA-C-restricted TCR beta clonotypes specific for CMV led the ex vivo response.

The sample consisted of cultured PBMCs, taken from culture after CMV antigen stimulation. This TCR derives from a human donor in good health (CMV status not recorded). Some clones in this sample may be carry-over from other donors' samples.

The chain's CDR3 is CSARTGYNQPQHF. CDR3 nucleotide sequence: TGCAGCGCCCGGACAGGCTATAATCAGCCCCAGCATTTT. The V and J genes are TRBV29-1 and TRBJ1-5, with 7 nucleotides matching TRBD1. Germline CDR1 reads SQVTM; CDR2 reads ANQGSEA. J lost 4 bases, V lost 7 bases, and 7 bases had no gene match. This CDR3 contains 13 residues.